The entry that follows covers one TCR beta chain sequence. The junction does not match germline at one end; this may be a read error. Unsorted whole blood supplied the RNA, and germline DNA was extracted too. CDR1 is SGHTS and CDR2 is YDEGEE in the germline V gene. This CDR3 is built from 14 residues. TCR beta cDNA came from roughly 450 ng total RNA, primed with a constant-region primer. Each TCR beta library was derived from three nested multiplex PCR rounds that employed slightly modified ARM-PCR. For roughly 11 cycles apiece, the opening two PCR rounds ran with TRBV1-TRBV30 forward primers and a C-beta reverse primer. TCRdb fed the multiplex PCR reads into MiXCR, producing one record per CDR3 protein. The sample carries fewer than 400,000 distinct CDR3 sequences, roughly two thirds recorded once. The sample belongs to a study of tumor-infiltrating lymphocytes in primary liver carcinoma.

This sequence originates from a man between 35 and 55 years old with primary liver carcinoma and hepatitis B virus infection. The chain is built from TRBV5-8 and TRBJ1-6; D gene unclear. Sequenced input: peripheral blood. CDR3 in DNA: TGTGCCAGCAGCTTGGTAACGGCAAATTCACTCCTCCACTTT. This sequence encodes CASSLVTANSLLHF.